Listed here are 25 T cell receptor beta chains from one sample, sequenced in a study of response to subunit inactivated influenza vaccine. In TCRdb, the RT-PCR reads were re-called with MiXCR into one record per CDR3 protein. The sample yields roughly 790,000 distinct CDR3 sequences, less than 25% seen once. The sequenced sample was PBMCs from blood, obtained 5 to 6 days after vaccination. The receptors here all came from a man between 45 and 60 years old who received an inactivated influenza vaccine.

This clonotype was recorded many times. The V call is TRBV5-1, the J call TRBJ2-1; D gene uncertain. V was shortened by 0 bases and J by 5 bases, with 0 bases between the two germline ends. Germline values: CDR1 SGHRS, CDR2 YFSETQ. This CDR3 spans 11 amino acids. In DNA form, the CDR3 reads TGCGCCAGCAGCTTGGACAATGAGCAGTTCTTC. This encodes CASSLDNEQFF.

The V gene is TRBV12-3 or TRBV12-4, the J gene TRBJ2-3; D unresolved. V was shortened by 5 bases and J by 7 bases, with 10 bases between the two germline ends. The CDR3 contains 12 residues. DNA of the CDR3: TGTGCCAGCAGTCATACACAAAATACGCAGTATTTT. This translates into CASSHTQNTQYF.

This clonotype has only a few counts. V usage is TRBV20-1 and J usage is TRBJ2-5; maybe TRBD1 (6 bases). The V gene's germline CDR1 is DFQATT and CDR2 SNEGSKA (reference sequence). The CDR3 runs 13 residues. Deletions cut 5 bases from V and 5 bases from J, with 15 bases between. The CDR3 region is CSALRQVRETQYF. As DNA, the CDR3 is TGCAGTGCTCTCCGACAGGTTCGGGAGACCCAGTACTTC.

About this clonotype itself: An end of the junction does not agree with germline; a read error may underlie this. The chain combines TRBV20-1 with TRBJ2-7; D may match TRBD1 or TRBD2 (5 bases each). Germline values: CDR1 DFQATT, CDR2 SNEGSKA (reference sequence). This CDR3 contains 15 residues. CDR3 protein: CSAGEAGTRSYEQYF. DNA for the CDR3: TGCAGTGCTGGAGAGGCCGGGACCCGATCCTACGAGCAGTACTTC.

This clonotype was recorded only once. The chain uses TRBV18 and TRBJ2-7; D may be TRBD2 (5 bases). CDR3 length: 15 residues. Germline V CDR1 and CDR2: KGHSH, LQKENI. Between the trimmed V and J ends, which lost 2 bases and 9 bases, there was a span of 20 bases. The CDR3 spells CASSPLSGKATRQYF. The DNA of the CDR3 is TGTGCCAGCTCACCATTATCGGGGAAAGCTACGAGGCAGTACTTC.

The V gene is TRBV6-1, the J gene TRBJ2-6, with D hard to call. V lost 7 bases and J 5 bases, leaving 15 bases between the germline ends. Germline V gene lookup returns CDR1 MNHNS and CDR2 SASEGT. The CDR3 sequence is 15 residues long. The CDR3 coding sequence is TGTGCCAGCAAGGGCGGCCTCTCAAGGGCCAACGTCCTGACTTTC. It is translated as CASKGGLSRANVLTF.

The V call is TRBV7-2, the J call TRBJ1-1; D is unresolved. V was trimmed by 1 base and J by 7 bases, leaving 10 bases between them. The CDR3 extends over 13 amino acids. Germline-derived CDR1 and CDR2 are SGHTA and FQGNSA. The CDR3 loop is CASSLVQRGEAFF. CDR3 bases: TGTGCCAGCAGCTTAGTCCAGCGGGGTGAAGCTTTCTTT. The full variable domain, in which reference TRBV7-2 and TRBJ1-1 provide the parts outside the CDR3, is GAGVSQSPSNKVTEKGKDVELRCDPISGHTALYWYRQSLGQGLEFLIYFQGNSAPDKSGLPSDRFSAERTGGSVSTLTIQRTQQEDSAVYLCASSLVQRGEAFFGQGTRLTVV.

The V call is TRBV5-8, the J call TRBJ1-6; no definite D call. Germline assignment: CDR1 SGHTS and CDR2 YDEGEE. V was cut by 3 bases and J by 14 bases, with 18 bases left in between. The CDR3 loop spans 14 amino acids. Written as DNA, the CDR3 is TGTGCCAGCAGCTCCGGGCCCCTTGTTAGCGCCCTCCACTTT. It codes for CASSSGPLVSALHF. The variable domain in full, with the rest retrieved from reference TRBV5-8 and TRBJ1-6, is EAGVTQSPTHLIKTRGQQATLRCSPISGHTSVYWYQQALGLGLQFLLWYDEGEERNRGNFPPRFSGRQFPNYSSELNVNALELEDSALYLCASSSGPLVSALHFGNGTRLTVT.

The genes are TRBV29-1 and TRBJ2-1; 11 bases line up with TRBD2. The CDR3 is 18 amino acids. After removal of 1 base from V and 0 bases from J, the junction contained 8 bases not matched to a gene. Germline lookup yields CDR1 SQVTM and CDR2 ANQGSEA. The CDR3 DNA sequence: TGCAGCGTTGAAGGGGTACTAGCGGGAGTGGACTCCTACAATGAGCAGTTCTTC. Translated, it gives CSVEGVLAGVDSYNEQFF.

The rearrangement joins TRBV28 to TRBJ2-3; TRBD2 matches 10 bases. The CDR3 totals 18 residues. Germline CDR1 MDHEN, CDR2 SYDVKM. J gave up 2 bases and V 3 bases, and 11 bases lay outside the gene matches. CDR3 region: CASSFGWETSGHTDTQYF. CDR3 DNA: TGTGCCAGCAGTTTCGGGTGGGAGACTAGCGGGCACACAGATACGCAGTATTTT.

This chain connects TRBV29-1 to TRBJ2-3; tentative D call: TRBD1 (5 bases). CDR1 is SQVTM and CDR2 is ANQGSEA in the germline V gene. The length of the CDR3 is 13 residues. V was clipped by 6 bases and J by 2 bases, with 12 bases between them. This CDR3 reads CSVADSPTDTQYF. The CDR3 coding sequence is TGCAGCGTCGCTGACAGTCCCACAGATACGCAGTATTTT.

V gene TRBV20-1 combines with J gene TRBJ2-1, with a weak D call TRBD1 (5 bases). CDR1 is DFQATT and CDR2 is SNEGSKA in the germline V gene (reference sequence). This CDR3 spans 15 amino acids. The V gene lost 0 bases and the J gene lost 4 bases, with 13 bases spanning the gap. CDR3: CSARDRASWYNEQFF. CDR3 nucleotide sequence: TGCAGTGCTAGAGACAGGGCGTCCTGGTACAATGAGCAGTTCTTC.

In its sample, this clonotype was seen a few times. V and J are TRBV12-3 or TRBV12-4 and TRBJ2-7; D perhaps matches TRBD2 (5 bases). The CDR3 spans 14 residues. V shed 2 bases and J shed 7 bases, with 15 bases lying between them. CDR3 protein: CASSLMAGVREQYF. The CDR3 nucleotides read TGTGCCAGCAGTTTAATGGCCGGGGTACGGGAGCAGTACTTC.

This clonotype has only a few counts. V is TRBV11-2 and J is TRBJ2-1; 9 bases fit TRBD1. This CDR3 is 20 amino acids long. Germline lookup yields CDR1 SGHAT and CDR2 FQNNGV. Trimming took 1 base from V and 0 from J; bases not matched to a gene: 13. CDR3 DNA sequence: TGTGCCAGCAGCTTAGTAGGGACAGGGTCGTGGAGTAGCTCCTACAATGAGCAGTTCTTC. Its translation: CASSLVGTGSWSSSYNEQFF.

This sequence joins TRBV10-2 and TRBJ2-1; 9 nucleotides agree with TRBD2. In germline, CDR1 is WSHSY, CDR2 SAAADI. V gave up 7 bases and J gave up 6 bases; unmatched junction bases: 13. The CDR3 runs to 16 residues. The CDR3 sequence: CASKGDFGGGGNEQFF. The DNA of the CDR3 is TGCGCCAGCAAAGGGGATTTTGGCGGGGGGGGCAATGAGCAGTTCTTC.

In its sample, this clonotype was seen a few times. J is TRBJ1-1 and V is TRBV20-1; possibly TRBD1 for D (6 bases). The germline CDR1 and CDR2 sequences are DFQATT and SNEGSKA (reference sequence). The CDR3 consists of 13 residues. With 0 bases removed from V and 5 bases from J, the gap between germline ends came to 10 bases. The CDR3 region is CSARDGGRTEAFF. The CDR3 DNA reads TGCAGTGCTAGAGACGGGGGCCGGACTGAAGCTTTCTTT.

The chain combines TRBV7-6 with TRBJ2-1, with 15 bases lining up with TRBD2. V gave up 5 bases and J gave up 2 bases; unmatched junction bases: 7. The CDR3 sequence is 18 residues long. Germline-derived CDR1 and CDR2 are SGHVS and FNYEAQ. In DNA, the CDR3 is TGTGCCAGCAGCCCGGGACTAGCGGGAGGAAGCACCTACAATGAGCAGTTCTTC. This gives the protein CASSPGLAGGSTYNEQFF. Based on the CDR3 plus reference TRBV7-6 and TRBJ2-1, the full variable domain is GAGVSQSPRYKVTKRGQDVALRCDPISGHVSLYWYRQALGQGPEFLTYFNYEAQQDKSGLPNDRFSAERPEGSISTLTIQRTEQRDSAMYRCASSPGLAGGSTYNEQFFGPGTRLTVL.

The J gene is TRBJ2-7, the V gene TRBV6-5; D perhaps matches TRBD2 (6 bases). V was shortened by 0 bases and J by 7 bases, with 19 bases between the two germline ends. The CDR3 loop spans 16 amino acids. Germline-derived CDR1 and CDR2 are MNHEY and SVGAGI. CDR3 sequence reads: CASSYSNPGVLGEQYF. The DNA of the CDR3 is TGTGCCAGCAGTTACTCGAATCCGGGGGTCCTGGGAGAGCAGTACTTC.

J is TRBJ2-2 and V is TRBV10-1, with D tentatively TRBD1 (5 bases). Trimming removed 3 bases at V and 2 bases at J, with 22 bases between. This CDR3 spans 19 amino acids. The germline CDR1 and CDR2 sequences are WNHNN and SYGVQD (reference sequence). The CDR3 DNA reads TGCGCCAGCAGTGACCACTTCACCGCCGGACAACTTAACACCGGGGAGCTGTTTTTT. It specifies CASSDHFTAGQLNTGELFF.

The rearrangement links TRBV6-2 or TRBV6-3 to TRBJ1-5; D is perhaps TRBD1 (5 bases). The CDR3 runs 13 residues. V dropped 5 bases and J dropped 3 bases, with 8 bases sitting between them. Germline V gives CDR1 MNHEY, CDR2 SVGEGT. CDR3 amino acids: CASSDSFNQPQHF. The CDR3 bases are TGTGCCAGCAGTGACAGTTTCAATCAGCCCCAGCATTTT.

This clonotype was seen a handful of times. The chain joins TRBV2 to TRBJ1-2, with unresolved D. Germline V gives CDR1 SNHLY, CDR2 FYNNEI. V lost 6 bases to trimming and J lost 8 bases, with 16 bases between them. This CDR3 region has 13 residues. The CDR3 spells CASSQNGKVGYTF. The DNA for the CDR3 is TGTGCCAGCAGCCAAAACGGAAAGGTGGGCTACACCTTC.

This clonotype was seen a few times. The chain has TRBV11-2 and TRBJ2-7; 9 bases match TRBD2. There are 19 residues in the CDR3. J lost 1 base, V lost 0 bases, and 13 bases had no gene match. The V gene's germline CDR1 is SGHAT and CDR2 FQNNGV. For the CDR3, the DNA is TGTGCCAGCAGCTTAGATCAAGGAGGAGGACTAGCGAAATCCTACGAGCAGTACTTC. It is translated as CASSLDQGGGLAKSYEQYF.

The rearrangement links TRBV19 to TRBJ1-5; no clear D. Germline V gene lookup returns CDR1 LNHDA and CDR2 SQIVND (reference sequence). V was trimmed by 5 bases and J by 6 bases, leaving 5 bases between them. This CDR3 spans 11 amino acids. The CDR3 here is CASSEGQPQHF. For the CDR3, the DNA is TGTGCCAGTAGTGAAGGTCAGCCCCAGCATTTT.

This clonotype turned up a few times. The V gene is TRBV11-2, the J gene TRBJ2-3, with a tentative D call TRBD2 (5 bases). Deletions cut 1 base from V and 2 bases from J, with 13 bases between. Germline CDR1 SGHAT, CDR2 FQNNGV. The CDR3 is 16 residues long. The chain's CDR3 is CASSLGQAGTTDTQYF. DNA of the CDR3: TGTGCCAGCAGCTTAGGTCAGGCGGGCACCACAGATACGCAGTATTTT.

Many counts were recorded for this clonotype. The chain couples TRBV12-3 or TRBV12-4 to TRBJ1-3, with a weak D call TRBD1 (6 bases). CDR3 length: 14 residues. With 7 bases removed from V and 4 bases from J, the gap between germline ends came to 14 bases. CDR3 coding DNA: TGTGCCAGCACCCTGGGAGGGGGAGGAAACACCATATATTTT. Amino acid sequence: CASTLGGGGNTIYF.